The source of this T cell receptor beta chain is a study of T cells in tumors after PD-1 blockade (dated by TCRdb to about 2019). Background on the whole study: Patients were excluded if they had prior checkpoint blockade, use of systemic immunosuppressants, or recent radiotherapy or other anti-cancer therapy within 4 weeks. Patients received pembrolizumab 200 mg every 3 weeks or cemiplimab 350 mg every 2 weeks. While on anti-PD-1 treatment, some of the patients also continued taking daily vismodegib 150 mg. Peripheral blood samples averaged around 120,000 TCR templates (range roughly 22,000-260,000) and 35,000 to 45,000 unique clonotypes. Paired single-cell RNA and TCR sequencing was performed on site-matched tumors from BCC or SCC patients before and after anti-PD-1 therapy. To compare clonotypes in blood versus tumor, bulk TCR sequencing was run on approximately 11 peripheral blood samples drawn from about five patients. RECIST version 1.1 was the standard used to evaluate clinical response. Here is what the overall study found, with its caveats: Roughly two fifths of tumor TCR clonotypes were detected in blood, and some novel exhausted tumor clones were observed in pre-treatment blood, which was taken as suggesting peripheral recruitment. Where the novel T cell clones came from was not identified, and possible sources could include lymphoid organs or rare unexpanded clones inside the tumor or in the tumor periphery.

For bulk TCRbeta sequencing, genomic DNA was extracted from tumor biopsies or peripheral blood, and input amounts ranged from about 600 ng to 6,004 ng. Histologically proven advanced or metastatic basal or squamous cell carcinoma was present in all patients, all of whom were poor candidates for surgical resection. Of the 10 or so patients in the basal cell carcinoma cohort, eight or nine underwent bulk tumor TCR sequencing. Comments on this clone: There is no known antigen for this receptor. The record has no base qualities; no much larger clone is one base away.

The immunoSEQ platform was used to carry out deep TCRbeta sequencing. In the authors' own workflow: Only productive rearrangements were exported from the immunoSEQ Analyzer for downstream analysis. T cell phenotypes were assigned to bulk TCRbeta clonotypes by matching to single-cell RNA+TCR-seq clones sharing the same TCRbeta sequence. Clone enrichment in tumor was calculated as tumor frequency divided by PBMC frequency from bulk TCR sequencing. TCRs were grouped by GLIPH into specificity groups, defined as clusters of distinct TCRs likely recognizing common antigens via shared CDR3 motifs. TCRdb retrieved this table from immuneACCESS and kept in-frame rearrangements only. Not all clones are present; in checked studies, unresolved V genes account for under half, and no reason is known for the remainder. For V, J and clone size, that table is used; D and trimming come from the DNA. The sample has more than 45,000 clones on record, approximately 79% of them singletons. Approximately 7.9% of the sample is in the top ten clones.

The specimen comprised PBMCs, sampled before anti-PD-1 therapy. The origin of this receptor is a human donor with advanced basal cell or squamous cell carcinoma (not recorded which).

The CDR3 reads CSATRGDGYTF. The base sequence is TGCAGTGCTACCAGGGGGGATGGCTACACCTTC. This receptor chain uses TRBV20-1 and TRBJ1-2; TRBD1 matches 7 bases in the middle. CDR1 DFQATT and CDR2 SNEGSKA were looked up in the germline V gene (reference sequence). V trim: 4 bases; J trim: 6 bases; unmatched bases: 2. The CDR3 has 11 amino acids, counting the end cysteine and phenylalanine. The read is trimmed to its CDR3 DNA, 33 bases read in frame from base 1.